What follows is one TCR beta chain and its context. No antigen is known for it. A junction boundary mismatches the germline segment, possibly from a read error. The sample comes from a study of T cell repertoires in cytomegalovirus infection. Germline V gives CDR1 SGHTA, CDR2 FQGTGA. The CDR3 is 16 amino acids. TCRdb re-called the reads with MiXCR, one entry per CDR3 protein. This sample has about 220,000 distinct CDR3 sequences, with approximately 38% found just once. This receptor was identified in a human donor in good health (CMV status not recorded). Some clones in this sample may be carry-over from other donors' samples. This specimen consisted of CD8+ T cells from cultured PBMCs, obtained from culture after CMV antigen stimulation. The chain uses TRBV7-3 and TRBJ2-3; a possible D gene is TRBD2 (6 bases). CDR3 residues: CASSLGGMGYADTQYF. The CDR3 DNA sequence: TGTGCGAGCAGCTTAGGCGGGATGGGATATGCAGATACTCAGTATTTT.